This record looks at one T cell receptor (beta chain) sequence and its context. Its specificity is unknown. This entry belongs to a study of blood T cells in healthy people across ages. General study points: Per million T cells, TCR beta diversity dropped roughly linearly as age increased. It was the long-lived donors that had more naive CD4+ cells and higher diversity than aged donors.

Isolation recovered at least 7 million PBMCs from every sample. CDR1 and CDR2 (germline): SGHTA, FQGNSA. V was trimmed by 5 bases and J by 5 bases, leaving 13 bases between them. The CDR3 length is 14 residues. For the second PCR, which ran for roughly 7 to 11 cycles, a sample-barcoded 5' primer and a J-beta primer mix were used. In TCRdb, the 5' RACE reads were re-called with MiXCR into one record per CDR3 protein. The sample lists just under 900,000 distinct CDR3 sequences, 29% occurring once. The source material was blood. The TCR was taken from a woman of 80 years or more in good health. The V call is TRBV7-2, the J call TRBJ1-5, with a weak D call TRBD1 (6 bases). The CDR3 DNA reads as TGTGCCAGCAGCAGAACAGGGTCGGATCAGCCCCAGCATTTT. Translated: CASSRTGSDQPQHF.